The clone carrying this T cell receptor (beta chain) has a count of ten or more. Its target is not known. Stated time point: technical triplicate 3. Looked up from germline, CDR1 is SGHDT and CDR2 is YYEEEE. Deletions cut 1 base from V and 4 bases from J, with 3 bases between. This CDR3 is 11 amino acids long. This sample is part of a study of neurological immune-mediated disorders. Notes on the study in general: HTLV-1-associated myelopathy showed the most TCR clonal expansion; multiple sclerosis the least, below healthy controls. Among expanded clones, no CDR3 amino acid sequences were shared across subjects, a pattern suggesting private repertoires in all groups.

MiXCR was run by TCRdb on the 5' RACE reads, yielding one entry per CDR3 protein. Among about 44,000 distinct CDR3 sequences listed, roughly 21% were seen once. This chain links TRBV5-6 with TRBJ2-7; D uncertain. The source material was PBMCs. The TCR comes from a man aged 60-69 years with HTLV-1-associated myelopathy (HAM/TSP). This CDR3 is CASSLRYEQYF. CDR3 sequence (DNA): TGTGCCAGCAGCTTGCGGTACGAGCAGTACTTC.